The clone carrying this T cell receptor beta chain occurred once. Its antigen is currently unknown. This entry belongs to a study of T cell responses to AZD1222 COVID-19 vaccine. Germline CDR1 and CDR2: SGHDT and YYEEEE. The CDR3 runs 15 residues. Trimming cost V 2 bases and J 3 bases, with 15 bases left between them. Study findings and constraints: Only a handful of AZD1222 recipients tested seropositive at baseline. Spike as a whole was targeted by vaccine-associated CD4 TCRs, dominant at 160-218 and 743-854. Reportedly, close to half of spike-specific TCRs are directed against unmutated variant regions.

Sequencing was performed with immunoSEQ multiplex PCR; in TCRdb, only in-frame clones are kept and a portion is missing. The sample has roughly 170,000 clones, just over 85% seen once. This chain uses TRBV5-6 with TRBJ2-7; D remains unclear. The clonotype originates from an adult in good health. Sequenced material: peripheral blood, taken on day 0 of AZD1222 vaccination. The CDR3: CASSLRANPYYEQYF. As DNA, the CDR3 is TGTGCCAGCAGCTTACGGGCAAATCCCTACTACGAGCAGTACTTC.